This T cell receptor beta chain comes out of a study of T cell responses to AZD1222 COVID-19 vaccine. Notes on the study in general: White British donors predominated, females outnumbered males, and clonal diversity was possibly underestimated. Unmutated variant regions are reportedly the target of nearly half of TCRs that are spike-specific. Just a handful of AZD1222 recipients tested seropositive at baseline. Only after the peak T cell response were repertoires sampled.

Generated by immunoSEQ multiplex PCR, the TCRdb table keeps only in-frame clones and is missing some. The sample holds about 150,000 clones, 75% to 95% seen once. This clone appeared once. Its antigen is not known. J gave up 6 bases and V 0 bases, and 8 bases lay outside the gene matches. Germline CDR1 reads SGHNT; CDR2 reads YYREEE (reference sequence). The length of the CDR3 is 16 residues. J is TRBJ2-2 and V is TRBV5-4; 7 bases line up with TRBD2. Sequenced here: peripheral blood, sampled on day 0 of AZD1222 vaccination. The TCR comes from an adult in good health. CDR3 region: CASSLVGEGRAGELFF. DNA of the CDR3: TGTGCCAGCAGCTTGGTGGGGGAGGGCCGGGCCGGGGAGCTGTTTTTT.